Presented here are 20 T cell receptor beta chains from one specimen sequenced in a study of early T cells in non-severe SARS-CoV-2 infection. TCRdb re-called the 5' RACE reads through MiXCR, storing one row per CDR3 protein. Of 30,000 to 40,000 distinct CDR3 sequences in the sample, roughly 7.1% were seen once. Material: whole blood, obtained at baseline. Receptors were obtained from an adult who was a healthcare worker with PCR-confirmed SARS-CoV-2 infection or an uninfected control (not recorded which).

CDR3 coding DNA: TGTGCCAGCAGCTCACCCCGGGACCGAACCTACGAGCAGTACGTC. It is translated as CASSSPRDRTYEQYV. The rearrangement links TRBV7-6 to TRBJ2-7; D is possibly TRBD1 or TRBD2 (5 bases each). CDR3 length: 15 residues. Trimming pared 4 bases from V and 2 bases from J, leaving 15 bases between. CDR1 is SGHVS, CDR2 FNYEAQ, per germline.

The table lists this clonotype with a few counts. This chain connects TRBV4-3 to TRBJ2-3; 9 bases are a match to TRBD2. Germline lookup yields CDR1 LGHNA and CDR2 YSLEER. The CDR3 runs 20 residues. Trimming at V came to 2 bases and at J to 1 base, leaving 16 bases not matched to a gene. The CDR3 DNA reads TGCGCCAGCAGCCAATACGGACTAGCGAGGCGTCCCGGTGGCACAGATACGCAGTATTTT. Translated, it gives CASSQYGLARRPGGTDTQYF.

This clonotype has more than one count but fewer than ten. The chain is built from TRBV5-1 and TRBJ2-3; D is unresolved. V was trimmed by 0 bases and J by 0 bases, leaving 8 bases between them. Germline CDR1 SGHRS, CDR2 YFSETQ. The CDR3 totals 15 residues. The CDR3 DNA reads as TGCGCCAGCAGCTTGGATTCGGCGAGCACAGATACGCAGTATTTT. It yields the protein CASSLDSASTDTQYF.

In this sample, this clonotype turned up a few times. The chain uses TRBV20-1 and TRBJ2-1; 8 bases match TRBD2. The germline gives CDR1 DFQATT, CDR2 SNEGSKA (reference sequence). This CDR3 has 13 amino acids. V lost 6 bases, J lost 8 bases, and 9 bases stayed unmatched. The CDR3 nucleotides read TGCAGTGCGCGAAGCGGGAGCGGGTATGAGCAGTTCTTC. This encodes CSARSGSGYEQFF.

In its sample, this clonotype was seen many times. The chain couples TRBV6-5 to TRBJ1-2, with TRBD1 identical over 9 bases. The germline gives CDR1 MNHEY, CDR2 SVGAGI. CDR3 size: 13 residues. Unmatched junction bases numbered 8, after V lost 7 bases and J lost 8 bases. As DNA, the CDR3 is TGTGCCAGCATCGGGACAGGGTCGTTCGGCTACACCTTC. It yields the protein CASIGTGSFGYTF.

This clonotype was found a few times. V and J are TRBV5-6 and TRBJ2-3; TRBD1 matches at 10 bases. Germline CDR1 reads SGHDT; CDR2 reads YYEEEE. The CDR3 contains 16 residues. V lost 1 base to trimming and J lost 4 bases; unmatched junction nucleotides: 6. The CDR3 loop reads CASSLLGQGVPDTQYF. CDR3 sequence (DNA): TGTGCCAGCAGCTTGCTCGGACAGGGGGTGCCAGATACGCAGTATTTT.

The chain links TRBV12-3 or TRBV12-4 to TRBJ1-1; no definite D call. The V end was cut by 1 base, the J end by 8 bases, with 17 bases between. The CDR3 has 15 residues. The CDR3 loop is CASSLGRAARAEAFF. For the CDR3, the DNA is TGTGCCAGCAGTTTAGGGAGGGCGGCGCGCGCGGAAGCTTTCTTT.

This clonotype has a count of ten or more. The V and J genes are TRBV6-6 and TRBJ2-7; 11 positions match TRBD1. The trim removed 5 bases at V and 3 bases at J, leaving 12 bases unmatched. Germline-derived CDR1 and CDR2 are MNHNY and SVGAGI (reference sequence). This CDR3 has 17 residues. The CDR3 reads CASSQRTGGASVYEQYF. The CDR3 coding sequence is TGTGCCAGCAGTCAACGGACAGGGGGCGCGTCGGTCTACGAGCAGTACTTC.

There are a few counts of this clonotype. The chain couples TRBV7-9 to TRBJ2-3, with D possibly being TRBD1 (6 bases). Trimming left V 5 bases short and J 1 base short, with 19 bases between. This CDR3 has 17 residues. Germline CDR1 reads SEHNR; CDR2 reads FQNEAQ (reference sequence). The CDR3 nucleotides are TGTGCCAGCAGCCACCCCCGGACAGTAGTCGGCACAGATACGCAGTATTTT. This gives the protein CASSHPRTVVGTDTQYF.

The sample holds a few counts of this clonotype. This sequence joins TRBV19 and TRBJ2-2; no definite D call. Per the germline V gene, CDR1 is LNHDA and CDR2 is SQIVND (reference sequence). Trimming removed 1 base at V and 5 bases at J, with 5 bases between. The CDR3 length is 13 residues. The CDR3, as DNA: TGTGCCAGTAGTATAGCCAGGACCGGGGAGCTGTTTTTT. The encoded protein is CASSIARTGELFF.

This clonotype showed up many times. V is TRBV5-1 and J is TRBJ1-5, with D perhaps matching TRBD1 (6 bases). Germline loops: CDR1 SGHRS, CDR2 YFSETQ. V gave up 1 base and J gave up 1 base, with 12 bases separating them. This CDR3 is built from 16 residues. CDR3 amino acids: CASSLSPQGSNQPQHF. As DNA, the CDR3 is TGCGCCAGCAGCTTGTCGCCCCAGGGGAGCAATCAGCCCCAGCATTTT.

The chain joins TRBV4-3 to TRBJ2-5; D not resolved. Trimming removed 0 bases from V and 1 base from J, with 9 bases in between. The CDR3 totals 15 residues. Germline CDR1 LGHNA, CDR2 YSLEER. The CDR3 region has the DNA TGCGCCAGCAGCCAAGATCCAGGCCCCCAAGAGACCCAGTACTTC. Protein sequence: CASSQDPGPQETQYF.

This clonotype was recorded a few times. This chain uses TRBV5-5 with TRBJ2-7; D remains ambiguous. CDR3 length equals 14 residues. The V gene's germline CDR1 is SGHKS and CDR2 YYEKEE (reference sequence). V lost 1 base and J lost 2, with 10 bases in between. As DNA, the CDR3 is TGTGCCAGCAGCTTGCTTGGAGACGCCTACGAGCAGTACGTC. Encoded protein: CASSLLGDAYEQYV.

In this sample, this clonotype turned up many times. The chain has TRBV19 and TRBJ1-5; D gene uncertain. The length of the CDR3 is 12 residues. Trimming cost V 5 bases and J 7 bases, with 9 bases left between them. Per germline, CDR1 LNHDA and CDR2 SQIVND (reference sequence). The CDR3: CASSEGAQPQHF. Written as DNA, the CDR3 is TGTGCCAGTAGTGAGGGAGCCCAGCCCCAGCATTTT.

The sample holds many counts of this clonotype. J is TRBJ2-1 and V is TRBV29-1; 8 bases line up with TRBD1. The CDR3 length is 13 residues. Losses at the gene ends were 6 bases for V and 5 bases for J; bases not matched to a gene: 6. Germline V gene lookup returns CDR1 SQVTM and CDR2 ANQGSEA. Written as DNA, the CDR3 is TGCAGCGTGGACAGGGATTTGAACAATGAGCAGTTCTTC. Encoded protein: CSVDRDLNNEQFF.

Only a few counts were recorded for this clonotype. The J gene is TRBJ2-5, the V gene TRBV28; TRBD1 matches at 8 bases. Germline V CDR1 and CDR2: MDHEN, SYDVKM. The CDR3 runs 14 residues. The V and J ends lost 6 bases and 5 bases, in that order; junction bases with no gene match: 8. This chain's CDR3 is CASSYPGQGETQYF. The CDR3 DNA sequence: TGTGCCAGCAGCTACCCCGGACAGGGCGAGACCCAGTACTTC.

CDR3 DNA: TGTGCCAGCAGTACGAACCGCCACATGGACCACGAGCAGTACTTC. This encodes CASSTNRHMDHEQYF. The chain links TRBV6-2 or TRBV6-3 to TRBJ2-7; D is ambiguous. V was cut by 5 bases and J by 5 bases, with 19 bases left in between. There are 15 residues in the CDR3. Germline V gives CDR1 MNHEY, CDR2 SVGEGT.

This clonotype has a count of ten or more. V usage is TRBV28 and J usage is TRBJ2-1, with a weak D call TRBD2 (5 bases). This CDR3 spans 14 amino acids. The V gene lost 4 bases and the J gene lost 9 bases, with 16 bases spanning the gap. From germline, CDR1 is MDHEN and CDR2 SYDVKM. CDR3 region: CASSSKLVTSEQFF. In nucleotides, the CDR3 is TGTGCCAGCAGTTCCAAACTAGTCACGAGTGAGCAGTTCTTC.

The chain employs TRBV6-6 and TRBJ2-3; D is unresolved. Germline CDR1 reads MNHNY; CDR2 reads SVGAGI (reference sequence). This CDR3 has 15 amino acids. V was trimmed by 0 bases and J by 2 bases, leaving 9 bases between them. The CDR3 reads CASSYSFLPTDTQYF. CDR3 bases: TGTGCCAGCAGTTACTCTTTCCTGCCCACAGATACGCAGTATTTT.

The rearrangement uses TRBV5-4 and TRBJ2-7; no definite D call. The germline V gene has CDR1 SGHNT and CDR2 YYREEE (reference sequence). With 0 bases removed from V and 3 bases from J, the gap between germline ends came to 4 bases. The CDR3 runs 12 residues. DNA for the CDR3: TGTGCCAGCAGCTTGGACGACTACGAGCAGTACGTC. Translated: CASSLDDYEQYV.